The 24 T cell receptor beta chains in this list originate from one sample, sequenced in a study of blood T cell repertoires in COVID-19. The protocol was immunoSEQ multiplex PCR, while the TCRdb copy is restricted to in-frame clones and leaves out a portion. The data show roughly 60,000 clones, approximately 80% seen once. Sample: peripheral blood. The receptors shown here come from a middle-aged man with COVID-19, enrolled during active disease.

This chain uses TRBV29-1 with TRBJ2-2; maybe TRBD1 (6 bases). The germline gives CDR1 SQVTM, CDR2 ANQGSEA. The ends were cut back, 5 bases at V and 2 bases at J, with 9 bases in the middle. The CDR3 consists of 13 residues. CDR3 protein: CSVSDSNTGELFF. The CDR3 DNA reads as TGCAGCGTTTCGGACAGTAACACCGGGGAGCTGTTTTTT.

This chain joins TRBV19 and TRBJ2-7; D perhaps matches TRBD2 (6 bases). The germline gives CDR1 LNHDA, CDR2 SQIVND (reference sequence). This CDR3 has 13 amino acids. V lost 7 bases and J lost 7, with 17 bases in between. CDR3 nucleotide sequence: TGTGCCAGTACTCCTGGAGGGTTGGGGGAGCAGTACTTC. As protein: CASTPGGLGEQYF.

The rearrangement joins TRBV7-2 to TRBJ2-3; 8 nucleotides line up with TRBD1. The CDR3 is made up of 16 amino acids. Germline assignment: CDR1 SGHTA and CDR2 FQGNSA. V lost 5 bases and J lost 2; bases outside the gene matches: 9. CDR3 in DNA: TGTGCCAGCAGCCAACAGGGGGGACGAAACACAGATACGCAGTATTTT. Translated, it gives CASSQQGGRNTDTQYF.

The chain joins TRBV19 to TRBJ1-1; no reliable D call. Germline V CDR1 and CDR2: LNHDA, SQIVND (reference sequence). CDR3 size: 13 residues. The V gene lost 4 bases and the J gene lost 1 base, with 7 bases spanning the gap. The CDR3 sequence is CASSREWNTEAFF. CDR3 bases: TGTGCCAGTAGTAGGGAGTGGAACACTGAAGCTTTCTTT.

V and J are TRBV2 and TRBJ2-1, with a possible D match to TRBD2 (5 bases). Trimming pared 5 bases from V and 1 base from J, leaving 9 bases between. Per the germline V gene, CDR1 is SNHLY and CDR2 is FYNNEI. The CDR3 is 14 amino acids. In nucleotides, the CDR3 is TGTGCCAGCAGTTCGCAGCGGTCCTACAATGAGCAGTTCTTC. Translation: CASSSQRSYNEQFF.

The V call is TRBV7-2, the J call TRBJ2-1, with TRBD2 matching 12 bases. The CDR3 is 16 amino acids. After removal of 5 bases from V and 7 bases from J, the junction contained 9 bases not matched to a gene. CDR1 and CDR2 from the germline V gene are SGHTA and FQGNSA. The CDR3 region has the DNA TGTGCCAGCAGCACTGCTAGCGGGAGGGTTTGGAATGAGCAGTTCTTC. It translates to CASSTASGRVWNEQFF. Filled out from reference TRBV7-2 and TRBJ2-1, the complete variable domain reads GAGVSQSPSNKVTEKGKDVELRCDPISGHTALYWYRQSLGQGLEFLIYFQGNSAPDKSGLPSDRFSAERTGGSVSTLTIQRTQQEDSAVYLCASSTASGRVWNEQFFGPGTRLTVL.

J is TRBJ2-7 and V is TRBV5-6; D remains ambiguous. Germline values: CDR1 SGHDT, CDR2 YYEEEE. This CDR3 is built from 13 residues. The V end lost 1 base, the J end lost 2 bases, and 7 bases lay between the germline ends. Here the CDR3 reads CASSLLGTYEQYF. The CDR3 nucleotides read TGTGCCAGCAGCTTGCTAGGTACCTACGAGCAGTACTTC.

This CDR3 reads CASSIYRENGYTF. Written as DNA, the CDR3 is TGTGCCAGTAGTATCTACAGGGAAAATGGCTACACCTTC. The gene calls are TRBV19 and TRBJ1-2, with a possible D match to TRBD1 (6 bases). Trimming pared 3 bases from V and 6 bases from J, leaving 11 bases between. The V gene's germline CDR1 is LNHDA and CDR2 SQIVND (reference sequence). The CDR3 runs 13 residues.

The genes are TRBV12-3 or TRBV12-4 and TRBJ2-7; D is possibly TRBD1 (6 bases). Trimming took off 7 bases at V and 2 bases at J, with 9 bases between the two ends. The CDR3 loop spans 12 amino acids. DNA of the CDR3: TGTGCCAGCAATCGGGACACCTACGAGCAGTACTTC. It yields the protein CASNRDTYEQYF.

Comments on this clone: At one end the junction does not follow the germline gene, possibly because of a read error. This chain connects TRBV19 to TRBJ2-2; 7 nucleotides match TRBD2. Germline CDR1 and CDR2: LNHDA and SQIVND (reference sequence). The CDR3 extends over 15 amino acids. The CDR3 region is CASNIAGEGTGELFF. CDR3 in DNA: TGTGCGAGTAATATCGCGGGAGAGGGCACCGGGGAGCTGTTTTTT.

This chain links TRBV6-1 with TRBJ1-4; TRBD1 aligns across 7 bases. CDR3 length equals 15 residues. The germline CDR1 and CDR2 sequences are MNHNS and SASEGT. Trimming cost V 3 bases and J 2 bases; bases outside gene matches: 3. The CDR3 protein is CASSDVRGTNEKLFF. The CDR3 bases are TGTGCCAGCAGTGATGTCAGGGGGACTAATGAAAAACTGTTTTTT.

This clone was counted a few times. This CDR3 is CASSQVNSGTEQFF. The CDR3 DNA reads as TGTGCCAGCAGCCAAGTTAATAGCGGGACTGAGCAGTTCTTC. The V call is TRBV3-1 (or the pseudogene TRBV3-2), the J call TRBJ2-1; TRBD2 matches at 8 bases. The CDR3 is 14 amino acids. After removal of 1 base from V and 9 bases from J, the junction contained 5 bases not matched to a gene. Per germline, CDR1 LGHDT and CDR2 YNNKEL (reference sequence).

The rearrangement links TRBV5-4 to TRBJ2-4, with a possible D match to TRBD2 (5 bases). The V and J ends lost 3 bases and 7 bases respectively, with 14 bases between them. Germline V gives CDR1 SGHNT, CDR2 YYREEE (reference sequence). The length of the CDR3 is 14 residues. The CDR3 protein is CASSSSPPGNIQYF. In nucleotides, the CDR3 is TGTGCCAGCAGCTCCAGCCCCCCGGGGAACATTCAGTACTTC.

The J gene is TRBJ2-7, the V gene TRBV9; 9 nucleotides align to TRBD2. CDR3 length: 16 residues. Germline CDR1 is SGDLS and CDR2 is YYNGEE. The V and J ends lost 0 bases and 4 bases, in that order; junction bases with no gene match: 8. CDR3 sequence (DNA): TGTGCCAGCAGCGTAGAGGGGGCGGGAGGGCCGTACGAGCAGTACTTC. This encodes CASSVEGAGGPYEQYF. Full variable domain (remainder filled in from reference TRBV9 and TRBJ2-7): DSGVTQTPKHLITATGQRVTLRCSPRSGDLSVYWYQQSLDQGLQFLIQYYNGEERAKGNILERFSAQQFPDLHSELNLSSLELGDSALYFCASSVEGAGGPYEQYFGPGTRLTVT.

The chain joins TRBV19 to TRBJ1-2, with 7 positions matching TRBD1. CDR3 length equals 13 residues. V shed 5 bases and J 7 bases; nucleotides not matched to a gene: 7. CDR1 is LNHDA and CDR2 is SQIVND in the germline V gene (reference sequence). CDR3 residues: CASSEGAGGGYTF. For the CDR3, the DNA is TGTGCCAGTAGTGAGGGGGCAGGCGGTGGCTACACCTTC.

The rearrangement uses TRBV18 and TRBJ2-3, with 8 bases fitting TRBD1. The CDR3 runs to 23 residues. With 4 bases clipped from V and 2 bases from J, the junction kept 29 bases outside the gene matches. Germline lookup yields CDR1 KGHSH and CDR2 LQKENI. Here the CDR3 reads CASSRVGTEGGTGGSILTDTQYF. As DNA, the CDR3 is TGTGCCAGCTCACGGGTAGGTACCGAAGGGGGGACAGGCGGTTCGATCCTCACAGATACGCAGTATTTT.

The chain recombines TRBV4-2 with TRBJ1-4; possibly TRBD1 for D (5 bases). Germline CDR1 LGHNA, CDR2 YNFKEQ. There are 16 residues in the CDR3. Trimming stripped 3 bases from V and 5 bases from J, with 16 bases between. CDR3 region: CASSQGGPGRNEKLFF. The CDR3 bases are TGTGCCAGCAGCCAGGGGGGACCGGGACGGAATGAAAAACTGTTTTTT.

The genes are TRBV9 and TRBJ1-1, with D uncertain. The CDR3 runs to 13 residues. Trimming cost V 0 bases and J 6 bases, with 9 bases left between them. From germline, CDR1 is SGDLS and CDR2 YYNGEE. DNA for the CDR3: TGTGCCAGCAGCGTAGTTACCCCGGCTGAAGCTTTCTTT. It codes for CASSVVTPAEAFF.

This chain links TRBV4-1 with TRBJ2-3; weak D call: TRBD2 (5 bases). This CDR3 has 14 residues. V lost 1 base, J lost 5 bases, and 10 bases lay in between. CDR1 is MGHRA, CDR2 YSYEKL, per germline. The CDR3 nucleotides read TGCGCCAGCAGCCAAGCGTACGGAGGAGATACGCAGTATTTT. Protein sequence: CASSQAYGGDTQYF.

This clone has a single count. The chain uses TRBV6-5 and TRBJ2-7; 8 bases map to TRBD1. The CDR3 contains 15 residues. From germline, CDR1 is MNHEY and CDR2 SVGAGI. The V gene end was trimmed by 6 bases and the J gene end by 3 bases; junction bases not matched to a gene: 10. As DNA, the CDR3 is TGTGCCAGCAGGTTCGGGGGACAGGCGATCTACGAGCAGTACTTC. Protein: CASRFGGQAIYEQYF.

The genes are TRBV24-1 and TRBJ2-1; TRBD2 agrees at 11 bases. Germline V gene lookup returns CDR1 KGHDR and CDR2 SFDVKD. CDR3 length: 15 residues. V was clipped by 7 bases and J by 5 bases; unmatched bases: 6. In nucleotides, the CDR3 is TGTGCCACCAGCTCGACTAGCGGGATTGACAATGAGCAGTTCTTC. Protein: CATSSTSGIDNEQFF.

The V call is TRBV10-3, the J call TRBJ2-5, with a possible D match to TRBD1 (5 bases). V shed 4 bases and J shed 2 bases, with 11 bases lying between them. The CDR3 spans 14 residues. CDR1 and CDR2 from the germline V gene are ENHRY and SYGVKD. CDR3 in amino acids: CAISAAGFQETQYF. CDR3 DNA: TGTGCCATCAGTGCGGCAGGGTTTCAAGAGACCCAGTACTTC.

CDR3 nucleotide sequence: TGTGCCTGGACCTCAACGAGTTCCCCCGGGGAGCTGTTTTTT. This gives the protein CAWTSTSSPGELFF. The chain carries TRBV30 and TRBJ2-2, with no clear D. The CDR3 is 14 amino acids. Germline values: CDR1 GTSNPN, CDR2 SVGIG (reference sequence). V shed 4 bases and J shed 6 bases, with 15 bases lying between them.

The rearrangement uses TRBV18 and TRBJ1-2; 8 bases agree with TRBD1. Unmatched junction bases numbered 10, after V lost 2 bases and J lost 8 bases. Germline CDR1 reads KGHSH; CDR2 reads LQKENI. This CDR3 region has 15 residues. The CDR3 nucleotides read TGTGCCAGCTCACCAATGACGGGACAGGTCGGCGGCTACACCTTC. Its protein is CASSPMTGQVGGYTF. Full variable domain (rest looked up from reference TRBV18 and TRBJ1-2): NAGVMQNPRHLVRRRGQEARLRCSPMKGHSHVYWYRQLPEEGLKFMVYLQKENIIDESGMPKERFSAEFPKEGPSILRIQQVVRGDSAAYFCASSPMTGQVGGYTFGSGTRLTVV.